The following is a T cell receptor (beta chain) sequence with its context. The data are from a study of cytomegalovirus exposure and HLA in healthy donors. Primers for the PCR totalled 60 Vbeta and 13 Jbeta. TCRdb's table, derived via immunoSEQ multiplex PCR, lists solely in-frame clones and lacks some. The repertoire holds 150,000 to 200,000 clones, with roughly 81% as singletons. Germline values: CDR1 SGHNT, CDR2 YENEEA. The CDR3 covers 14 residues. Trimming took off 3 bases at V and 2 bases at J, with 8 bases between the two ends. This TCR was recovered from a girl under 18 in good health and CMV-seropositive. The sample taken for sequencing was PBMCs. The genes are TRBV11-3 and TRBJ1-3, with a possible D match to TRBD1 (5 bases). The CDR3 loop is CASSFGGAGNTIYF. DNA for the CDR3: TGTGCCAGCAGCTTCGGAGGGGCTGGAAACACCATATATTTT. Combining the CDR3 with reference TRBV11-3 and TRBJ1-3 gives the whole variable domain EAGVVQSPRYKIIEKKQPVAFWCNPISGHNTLYWYLQNLGQGPELLIRYENEEAVDDSQLPKDRFSAERLKGVDSTLKIQPAELGDSAVYLCASSFGGAGNTIYFGEGSWLTVV.